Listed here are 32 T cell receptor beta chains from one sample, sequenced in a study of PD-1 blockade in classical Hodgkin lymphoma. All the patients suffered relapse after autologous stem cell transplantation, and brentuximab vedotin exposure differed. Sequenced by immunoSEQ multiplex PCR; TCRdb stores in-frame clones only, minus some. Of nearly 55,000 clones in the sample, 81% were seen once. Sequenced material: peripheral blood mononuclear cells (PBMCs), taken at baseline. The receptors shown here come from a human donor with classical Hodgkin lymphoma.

The CDR3 nucleotides are TGCGCCAGCAGCTTCAATGGCCCGGAGGGTAACGAGCAGTACTTC. This codes for CASSFNGPEGNEQYF. The chain joins TRBV5-1 to TRBJ2-7; D possibly corresponds to TRBD2 (6 bases). V shed 2 bases and J shed 5 bases, with 17 bases lying between them. CDR1 is SGHRS, CDR2 YFSETQ, per germline. CDR3 length equals 15 residues.

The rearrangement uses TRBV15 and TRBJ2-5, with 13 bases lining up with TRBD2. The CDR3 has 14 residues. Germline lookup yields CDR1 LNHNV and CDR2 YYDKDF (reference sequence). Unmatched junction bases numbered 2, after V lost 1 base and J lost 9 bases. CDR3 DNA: TGTGCCACCAGCAGAGGGGGACTAGCGGGGCCCCAGTACTTC. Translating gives CATSRGGLAGPQYF.

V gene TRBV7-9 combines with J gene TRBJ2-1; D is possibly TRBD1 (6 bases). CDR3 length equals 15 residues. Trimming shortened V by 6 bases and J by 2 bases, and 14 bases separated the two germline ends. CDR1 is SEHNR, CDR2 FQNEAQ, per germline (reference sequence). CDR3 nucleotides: TGTGCCAGCAGATTTACAGGGTTAGCCTACAATGAGCAGTTCTTC. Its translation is CASRFTGLAYNEQFF.

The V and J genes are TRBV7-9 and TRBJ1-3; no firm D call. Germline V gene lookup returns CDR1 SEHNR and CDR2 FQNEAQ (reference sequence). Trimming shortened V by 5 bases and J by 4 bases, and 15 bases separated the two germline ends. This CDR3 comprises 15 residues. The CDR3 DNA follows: TGTGCCAGCAGCCTACCACGGCGCCTGGGAAACACCATATATTTT. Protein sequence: CASSLPRRLGNTIYF.

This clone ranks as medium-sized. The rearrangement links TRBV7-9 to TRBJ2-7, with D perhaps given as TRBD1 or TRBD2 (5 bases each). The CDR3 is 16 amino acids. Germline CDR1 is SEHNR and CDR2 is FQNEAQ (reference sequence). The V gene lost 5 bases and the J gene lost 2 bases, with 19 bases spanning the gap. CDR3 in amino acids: CASSRKRDPTTYEQYF. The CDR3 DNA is TGTGCCAGCAGCCGTAAAAGGGACCCGACTACCTACGAGCAGTACTTC.

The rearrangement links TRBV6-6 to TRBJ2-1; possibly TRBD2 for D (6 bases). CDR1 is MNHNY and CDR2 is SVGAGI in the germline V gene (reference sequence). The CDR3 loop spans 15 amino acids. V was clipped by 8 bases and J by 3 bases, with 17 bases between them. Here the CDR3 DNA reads TGTGCCAGCGCTCTCGCGAGCGGGCGCTACAATGAGCAGTTCTTC. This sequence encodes CASALASGRYNEQFF.

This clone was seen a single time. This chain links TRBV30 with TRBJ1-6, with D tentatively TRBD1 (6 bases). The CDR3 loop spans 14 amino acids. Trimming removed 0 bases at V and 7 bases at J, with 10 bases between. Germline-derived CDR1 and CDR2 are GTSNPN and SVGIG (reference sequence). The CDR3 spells CAWSVGQKNSPLHF. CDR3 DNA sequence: TGTGCCTGGAGTGTCGGACAGAAGAATTCACCCCTCCACTTT.

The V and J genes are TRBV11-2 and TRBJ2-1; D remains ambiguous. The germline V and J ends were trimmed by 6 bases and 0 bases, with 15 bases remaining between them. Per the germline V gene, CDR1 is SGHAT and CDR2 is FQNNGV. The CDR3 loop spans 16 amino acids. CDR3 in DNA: TGTGCCAGCAGTCCGAGGCTTTCAAGCTCCTACAATGAGCAGTTCTTC. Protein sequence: CASSPRLSSSYNEQFF.

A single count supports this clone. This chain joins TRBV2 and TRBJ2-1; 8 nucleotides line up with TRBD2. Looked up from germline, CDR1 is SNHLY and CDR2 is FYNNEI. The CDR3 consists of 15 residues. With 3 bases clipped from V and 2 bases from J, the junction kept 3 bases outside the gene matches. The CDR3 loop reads CASSEVSGTYNEQFF. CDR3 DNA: TGTGCCAGCAGTGAGGTTAGCGGGACCTACAATGAGCAGTTCTTC.

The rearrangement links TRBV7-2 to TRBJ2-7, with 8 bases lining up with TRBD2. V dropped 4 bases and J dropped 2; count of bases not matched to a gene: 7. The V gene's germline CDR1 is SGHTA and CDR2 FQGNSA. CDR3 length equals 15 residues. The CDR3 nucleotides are TGTGCCAGCAGCTCGGGGGGGGCTGTCGCCTACGAGCAGTACGTC. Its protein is CASSSGGAVAYEQYV.

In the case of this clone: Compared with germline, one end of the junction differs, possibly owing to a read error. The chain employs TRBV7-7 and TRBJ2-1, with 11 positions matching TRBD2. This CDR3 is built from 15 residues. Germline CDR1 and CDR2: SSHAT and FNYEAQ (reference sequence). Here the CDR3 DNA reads TGTGCTAGCAGCTCGACTAGCGGGGAGTCTTCTGAGCAGTTCTTC. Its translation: CASSSTSGESSEQFF. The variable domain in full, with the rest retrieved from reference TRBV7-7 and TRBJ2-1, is GAGVSQSPRYKVTKRGQDVTLRCDPISSHATLYWYQQALGQGPEFLTYFNYEAQPDKSGLPSDRFSAERPEGSISTLTIQRTEQRDSAMYRCASSSTSGESSEQFFGPGTRLTVL.

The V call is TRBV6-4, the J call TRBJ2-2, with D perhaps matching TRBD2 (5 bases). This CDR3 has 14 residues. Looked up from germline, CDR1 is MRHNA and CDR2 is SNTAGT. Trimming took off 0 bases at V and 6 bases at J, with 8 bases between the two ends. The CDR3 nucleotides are TGTGCCAGCAGTGACTCTGAGGGTCCCGGGGAGCTGTTTTTT. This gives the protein CASSDSEGPGELFF.

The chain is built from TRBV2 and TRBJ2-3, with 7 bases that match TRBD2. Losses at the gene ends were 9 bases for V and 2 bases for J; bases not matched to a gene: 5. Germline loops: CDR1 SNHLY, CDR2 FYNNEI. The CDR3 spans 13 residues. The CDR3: CARREGLTDTQYF. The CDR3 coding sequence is TGTGCCAGGAGGGAGGGCCTCACAGATACGCAGTATTTT.

CDR3 loop: CAWSVGPGQTQYF. DNA for the CDR3: TGTGCCTGGAGTGTGGGGCCCGGGCAGACCCAGTACTTC. V gene TRBV30 combines with J gene TRBJ2-5; possibly TRBD1 for D (5 bases). Germline V gene sequence: CDR1 GTSNPN, CDR2 SVGIG (reference sequence). There are 13 residues in the CDR3. Trimming stripped 0 bases from V and 6 bases from J, with 11 bases between.

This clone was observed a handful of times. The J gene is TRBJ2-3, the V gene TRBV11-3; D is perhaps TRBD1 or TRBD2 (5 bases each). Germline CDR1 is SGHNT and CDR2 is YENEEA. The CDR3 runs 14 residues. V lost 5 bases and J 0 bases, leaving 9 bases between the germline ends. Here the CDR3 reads CASSAGTSTDTQYF. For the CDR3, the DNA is TGTGCCAGCAGCGCCGGGACGAGCACAGATACGCAGTATTTT.

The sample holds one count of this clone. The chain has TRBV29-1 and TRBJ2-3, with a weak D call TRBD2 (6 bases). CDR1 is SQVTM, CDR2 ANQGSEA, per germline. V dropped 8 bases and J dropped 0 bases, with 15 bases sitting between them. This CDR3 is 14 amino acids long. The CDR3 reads CSLRPGTSTDTQYF. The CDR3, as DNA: TGCAGCCTCCGTCCCGGGACTAGCACAGATACGCAGTATTTT.

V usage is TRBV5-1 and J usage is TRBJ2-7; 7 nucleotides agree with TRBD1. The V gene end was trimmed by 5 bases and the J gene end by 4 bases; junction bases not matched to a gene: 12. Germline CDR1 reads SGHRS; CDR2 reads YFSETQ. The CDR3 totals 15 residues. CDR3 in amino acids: CASRRFGQGEYEQYF. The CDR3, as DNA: TGCGCCAGCAGGAGGTTTGGGCAGGGGGAGTACGAGCAGTACTTC.

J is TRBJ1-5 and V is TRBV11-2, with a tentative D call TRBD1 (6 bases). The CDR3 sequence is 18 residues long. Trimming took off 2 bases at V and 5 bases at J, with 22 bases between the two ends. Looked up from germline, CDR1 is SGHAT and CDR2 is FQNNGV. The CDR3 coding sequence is TGTGCCAGCAGCTTACGCCCAGGGGAGGGGGTAAGCGATCAGCCCCAGCATTTT. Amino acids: CASSLRPGEGVSDQPQHF.

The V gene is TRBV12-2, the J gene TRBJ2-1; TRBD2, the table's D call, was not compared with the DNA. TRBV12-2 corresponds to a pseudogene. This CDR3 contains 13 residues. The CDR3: CASRLAGGGEQFF. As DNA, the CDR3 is TGTGCAAGTCGCTTAGCGGGAGGGGGTGAGCAGTTCTTC.

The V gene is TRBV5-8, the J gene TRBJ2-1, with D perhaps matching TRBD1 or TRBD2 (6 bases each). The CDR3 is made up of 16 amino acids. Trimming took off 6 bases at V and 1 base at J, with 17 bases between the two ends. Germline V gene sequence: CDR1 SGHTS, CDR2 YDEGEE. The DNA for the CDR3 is TGTGCCAGCACCCTCCCGGGGGCTTGGTCCTACAATGAGCAGTTCTTC. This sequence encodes CASTLPGAWSYNEQFF.

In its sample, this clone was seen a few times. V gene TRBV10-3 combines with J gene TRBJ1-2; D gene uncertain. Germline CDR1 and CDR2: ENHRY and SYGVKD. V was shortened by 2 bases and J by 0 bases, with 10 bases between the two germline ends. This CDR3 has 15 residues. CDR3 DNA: TGTGCCATCAGTGAGAATCCGGGGACTAACTATGGCTACACCTTC. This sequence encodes CAISENPGTNYGYTF.

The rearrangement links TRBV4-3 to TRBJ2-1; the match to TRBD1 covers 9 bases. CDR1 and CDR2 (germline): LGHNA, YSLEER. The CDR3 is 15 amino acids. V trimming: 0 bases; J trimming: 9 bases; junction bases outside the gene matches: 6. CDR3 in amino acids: CASSQEGQGLREQFF. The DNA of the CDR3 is TGCGCCAGCAGCCAAGAGGGACAGGGTTTGCGTGAGCAGTTCTTC.

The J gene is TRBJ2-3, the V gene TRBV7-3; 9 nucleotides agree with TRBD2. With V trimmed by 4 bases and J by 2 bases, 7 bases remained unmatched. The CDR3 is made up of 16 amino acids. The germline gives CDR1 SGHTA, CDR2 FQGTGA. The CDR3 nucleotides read TGTGCCAGCAGCTCAGGGCCTAGCGGGGCCACAGATACGCAGTATTTT. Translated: CASSSGPSGATDTQYF.

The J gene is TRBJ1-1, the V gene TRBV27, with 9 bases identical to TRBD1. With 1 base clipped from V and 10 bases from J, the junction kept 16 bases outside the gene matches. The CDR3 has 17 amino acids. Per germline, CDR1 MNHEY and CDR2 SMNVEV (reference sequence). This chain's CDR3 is CASSLYGTGRRYSRAFF. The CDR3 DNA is TGTGCCAGCAGTTTATATGGGACAGGGAGAAGGTACTCGCGAGCTTTCTTT.

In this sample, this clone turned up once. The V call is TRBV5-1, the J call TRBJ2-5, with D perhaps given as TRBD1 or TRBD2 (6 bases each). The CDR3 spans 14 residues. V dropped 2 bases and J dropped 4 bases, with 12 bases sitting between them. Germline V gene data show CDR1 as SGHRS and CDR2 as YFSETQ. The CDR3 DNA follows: TGCGCCAGCAGCTTTTGGGGGGCGGGAGAGACCCAGTACTTC. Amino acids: CASSFWGAGETQYF.

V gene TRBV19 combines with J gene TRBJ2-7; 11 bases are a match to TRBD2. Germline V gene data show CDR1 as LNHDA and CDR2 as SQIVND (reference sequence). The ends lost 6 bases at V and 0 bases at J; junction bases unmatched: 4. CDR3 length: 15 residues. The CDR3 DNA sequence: TGTGCCAGTAGACCACTAGCGGGAGACTCCTACGAGCAGTACTTC. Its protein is CASRPLAGDSYEQYF. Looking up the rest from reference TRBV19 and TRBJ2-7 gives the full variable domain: DGGITQSPKYLFRKEGQNVTLSCEQNLNHDAMYWYRQDPGQGLRLIYYSQIVNDFQKGDIAEGYSVSREKKESFPLTVTSAQKNPTAFYLCASRPLAGDSYEQYFGPGTRLTVT.

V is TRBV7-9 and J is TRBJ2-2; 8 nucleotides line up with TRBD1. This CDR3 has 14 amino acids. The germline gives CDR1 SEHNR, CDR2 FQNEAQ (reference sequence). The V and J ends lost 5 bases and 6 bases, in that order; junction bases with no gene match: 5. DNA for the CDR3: TGTGCCAGCAGCCAGACAGGGGCGGCCGGGGAGCTGTTTTTT. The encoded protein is CASSQTGAAGELFF.

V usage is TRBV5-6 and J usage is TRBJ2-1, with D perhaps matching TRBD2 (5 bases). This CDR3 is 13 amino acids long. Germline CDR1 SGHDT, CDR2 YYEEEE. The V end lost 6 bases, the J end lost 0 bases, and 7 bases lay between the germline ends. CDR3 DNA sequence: TGTGCCAGCACGGACTCCTCCTACAATGAGCAGTTCTTC. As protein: CASTDSSYNEQFF.

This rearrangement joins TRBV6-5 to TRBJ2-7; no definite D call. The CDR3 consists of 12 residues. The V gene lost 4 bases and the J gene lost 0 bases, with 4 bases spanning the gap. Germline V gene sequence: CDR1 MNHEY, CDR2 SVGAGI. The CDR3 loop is CASSSNSYEQYV. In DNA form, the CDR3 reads TGTGCCAGCAGTTCGAACTCCTACGAGCAGTACGTC.

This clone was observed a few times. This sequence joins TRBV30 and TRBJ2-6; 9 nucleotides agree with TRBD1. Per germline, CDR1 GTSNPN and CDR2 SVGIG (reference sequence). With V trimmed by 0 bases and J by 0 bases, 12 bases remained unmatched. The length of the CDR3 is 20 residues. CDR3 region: CAWSVKKGTGLYSGANVLTF. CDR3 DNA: TGTGCCTGGAGTGTAAAGAAAGGGACAGGGCTTTACTCTGGGGCCAACGTCCTGACTTTC.

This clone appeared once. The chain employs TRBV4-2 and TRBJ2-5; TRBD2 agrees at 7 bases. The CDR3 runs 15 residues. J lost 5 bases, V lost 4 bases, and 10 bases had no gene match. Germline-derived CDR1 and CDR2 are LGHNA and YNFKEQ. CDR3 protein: CASSPLWGGMETQYF. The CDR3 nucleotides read TGTGCCAGCAGCCCTCTCTGGGGAGGGATGGAGACCCAGTACTTC.

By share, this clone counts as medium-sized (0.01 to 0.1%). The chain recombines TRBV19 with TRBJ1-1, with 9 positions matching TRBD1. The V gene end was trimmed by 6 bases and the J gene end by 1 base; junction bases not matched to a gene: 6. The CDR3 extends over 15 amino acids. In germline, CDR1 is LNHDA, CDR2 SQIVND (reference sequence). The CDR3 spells CASRFPGQGNTEAFF. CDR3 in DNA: TGTGCCAGTAGATTCCCGGGACAGGGGAACACTGAAGCTTTCTTT.